This is a list of T cell receptor beta chains from one sample in a study of blood T cell repertoires in COVID-19. The table came from immunoSEQ multiplex PCR; TCRdb's copy has only in-frame clones and leaves some out. The sample gives under 200,000 clones, approximately 91% of which show up once; around 5.1% is in the top ten. The sequenced sample consisted of peripheral blood. Every receptor here comes from a young man with COVID-19, enrolled during active disease. Both conserved end residues are part of each CDR3. A D gene is named only where the DNA matches it firmly. Part of the rows lack a size; the others show once, few, many or a class for expanded clones.

.,.,TRBJ1-2,TRBV4-2,TGTGCCAGCAGCCAAGATCGCGGGGGTTATGGCTACACCTTC,CASSQDRGGYGYTF
.,TRBD2,TRBJ2-7,TRBV7-2,TGTGCCAGCAGCACATTAACTAGCGGGAGGGCCCCAGCCTACGAGCAGTACTTC,CASSTLTSGRAPAYEQYF
.,TRBD1,TRBJ1-3,TRBV18,TGTGCCAGCTCACCAGGGACAGCCACCCTTGGAAACACCATATATTTT,CASSPGTATLGNTIYF
.,.,TRBJ2-7,TRBV5-6,TGTGCCAGCAGCTGGGGCACACACGAGCAGTACTTC,CASSWGTHEQYF
.,.,TRBJ2-5,TRBV29-1,TGCAGCGTTGGTTTGGTCGAACAGGTTCCCGAGACCCAGTACTTC,CSVGLVEQVPETQYF
.,.,TRBJ2-2,TRBV9,TGTGCCAGCAGCGTAGACGGGTTCGCCGGGGAGCTGTTTTTT,CASSVDGFAGELFF
.,TRBD1,TRBJ2-3,TRBV9,TGTGCCAGCAGCGTCGACGGGACAGGGGGCACAGATACGCAGTATTTT,CASSVDGTGGTDTQYF
.,.,TRBJ2-2,TRBV9,TGTGCCAGCAGCGCCCCCACGAGCGCTTCCATCCCGAACACCGGGGAGCTGTTTTTT,CASSAPTSASIPNTGELFF
once,.,TRBJ1-4,TRBV29-1,TGCAGCGTTGAGAGCGGGGAAAAACTGCTTTTT,CSVESGEKLLF
.,.,TRBJ2-1,TRBV7-3,TGTGCCAGCAGCTTAGAACACTACAATGAGCAGTTCTTC,CASSLEHYNEQFF
.,.,TRBJ1-6,TRBV19,TGTGCCAGTAGTATTCAGAATTCACCCCTCCACTTT,CASSIQNSPLHF